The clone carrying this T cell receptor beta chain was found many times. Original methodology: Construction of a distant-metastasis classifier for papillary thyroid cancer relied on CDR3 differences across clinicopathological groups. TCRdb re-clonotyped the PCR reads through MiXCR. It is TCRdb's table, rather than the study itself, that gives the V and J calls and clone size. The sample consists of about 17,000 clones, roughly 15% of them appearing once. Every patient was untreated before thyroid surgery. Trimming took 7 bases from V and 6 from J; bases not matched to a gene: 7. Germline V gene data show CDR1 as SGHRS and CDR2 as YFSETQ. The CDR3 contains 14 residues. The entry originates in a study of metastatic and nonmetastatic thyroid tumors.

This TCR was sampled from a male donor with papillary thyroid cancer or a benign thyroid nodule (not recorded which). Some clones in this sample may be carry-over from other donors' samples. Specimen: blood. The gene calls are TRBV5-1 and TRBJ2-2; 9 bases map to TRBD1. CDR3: CASRTGGSAGELFF. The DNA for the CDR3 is TGCGCCAGCCGAACAGGGGGCTCTGCCGGGGAGCTGTTTTTT.